The present entry profiles one T cell receptor (beta chain) with its context. The antigen is undetermined. This sample is part of a study of OX40 agonist ivuxolimab in advanced cancers. Study as a whole: Each patient was given ivuxolimab into a vein every 2 weeks, at 0.01 to 10 mg/kg.

The method was immunoSEQ multiplex PCR; TCRdb's version includes in-frame clones alone and lacks a portion of them. The table shows 40,000 to 45,000 clones, with about 86% occurring only once. Study-level points and caveats: Among the least clonally expanded were partial responders at 0.1-3.0 mg/kg.

Trimming stripped 1 base from V and 5 bases from J, with 14 bases between. Germline CDR1 SEHNR, CDR2 FQNEAQ (reference sequence). The CDR3 is 15 amino acids. The source is an adult with an advanced solid tumor such as melanoma, head and neck, liver or kidney cancer. Sequencing was performed on CD4+ or CD8+ T cells sorted from blood, taken in a trial of the OX40 agonist ivuxolimab. The rearrangement uses TRBV7-9 and TRBJ1-1, with a weak D call TRBD1 (5 bases). CDR3 loop: CASSLDVPRATEAFF. The CDR3 DNA is TGTGCCAGCAGCTTAGACGTACCCAGGGCTACTGAAGCTTTCTTT. Together with reference TRBV7-9 and TRBJ1-1, the CDR3 gives the full variable domain: DTGVSQNPRHKITKRGQNVTFRCDPISEHNRLYWYRQTLGQGPEFLTYFQNEAQLEKSRLLSDRFSAERPKGSFSTLEIQRTEQGDSAMYLCASSLDVPRATEAFFGQGTRLTVV.